The source of this T cell receptor (beta chain) is a study of cytomegalovirus exposure and HLA in healthy donors. General study results and limits: Per a prior analysis, the majority of TCR beta V segments were productive roughly 87% or roughly 30% of the time. High sensitivity and specificity were reportedly achieved when the classifier diagnosed cytomegalovirus status. Per a later analysis, under 20,000 TCR beta sequences showed association with HLA alleles at 0.05 false discovery rate. Based on reports, TCR beta sequences accurately predicted HLA-A and HLA-B alleles for most subjects.

A note on this clone: The antigen is undetermined.

Primers included in the PCR were 60 Vbeta and 13 Jbeta primers. The method was immunoSEQ multiplex PCR; TCRdb's version includes in-frame clones alone and lacks a portion of them. Of 100,000 to 150,000 clones listed, around 85% are singletons. Trimming cost V 6 bases and J 7 bases, with 18 bases left between them. CDR1 is MGHDK, CDR2 SYGVNS, per germline. The CDR3 runs 15 residues. J is TRBJ1-4 and V is TRBV25-1; TRBD1 might be the D (5 bases). The source material was PBMCs. This TCR derives from a man in his late teens or twenties in good health and CMV-seropositive. The CDR3: CASRGWGGLTEKLFF. The DNA of the CDR3 is TGTGCCAGCAGGGGATGGGGGGGTCTTACTGAAAAACTGTTTTTT.